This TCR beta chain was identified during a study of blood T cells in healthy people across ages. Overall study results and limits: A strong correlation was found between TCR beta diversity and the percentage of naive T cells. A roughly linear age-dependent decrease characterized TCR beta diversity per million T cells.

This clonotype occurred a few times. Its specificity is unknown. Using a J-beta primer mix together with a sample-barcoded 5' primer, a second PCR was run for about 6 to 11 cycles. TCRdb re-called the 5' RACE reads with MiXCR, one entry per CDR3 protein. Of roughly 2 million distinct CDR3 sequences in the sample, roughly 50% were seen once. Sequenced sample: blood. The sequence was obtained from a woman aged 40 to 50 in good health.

The DNA of the CDR3 is TGCAGTGCCCCGGAACGGACTGGAGCATTGAATGAGCAGTTCTTC. It yields the protein CSAPERTGALNEQFF. V gene TRBV20-1 combines with J gene TRBJ2-1; a weak D match, TRBD2 (5 bases). Trimming stripped 6 bases from V and 7 bases from J, with 22 bases between. This CDR3 has 15 amino acids. The germline CDR1 and CDR2 sequences are DFQATT and SNEGSKA (reference sequence).